Listed below are T cell receptor beta chains from one sample, sequenced in a study of T-cell reconstitution after alpha-beta-depleted transplantation in children. A single record per CDR3 protein comes from TCRdb applying MiXCR to the PCR reads. The sample records more than 200,000 distinct CDR3 sequences, more than 20% being singletons. The material was PBMCs, obtained before TCRalphabeta/CD19-depleted stem cell transplant. These receptor sequences come from a girl aged 2-9 years with Fanconi anemia, due to receive a stem cell transplant. The CDR3 runs from the conserved cysteine through the conserved F or W. Fields, in order: J gene, V gene, CDR3 protein.

J gene: TRBJ2-2; V gene: TRBV10-3; CDR3 protein: CARGTSGRANTGELFF
J gene: TRBJ2-3; V gene: TRBV6-4; CDR3 protein: CASSPTSGGFMQYF
J gene: TRBJ2-7; V gene: TRBV12-3/TRBV12-4; CDR3 protein: CASSFFSFYEQYF
J gene: TRBJ2-7; V gene: TRBV7-6; CDR3 protein: CASSLDAPSNEQYF
J gene: TRBJ1-6; V gene: TRBV25-1; CDR3 protein: CASSATGGDSPLHF
J gene: TRBJ2-5; V gene: TRBV12-3/TRBV12-4; CDR3 protein: CASSLAPGQETQYF
J gene: TRBJ2-3; V gene: TRBV21-1; CDR3 protein: CASSSGALAGTDTQYF
J gene: TRBJ2-1; V gene: TRBV7-9; CDR3 protein: CASSLVERWFF
J gene: TRBJ1-2; V gene: TRBV5-1; CDR3 protein: CASRPVTNDYGYTF
J gene: TRBJ2-7; V gene: TRBV5-5; CDR3 protein: CASNPGTYEQYF
J gene: TRBJ2-1; V gene: TRBV5-1; CDR3 protein: CASSFYREPPYNEQFF
J gene: TRBJ1-2; V gene: TRBV20-1; CDR3 protein: CSARDHRGQMDGYTF
J gene: TRBJ2-3; V gene: TRBV28; CDR3 protein: CASNIRGLPLDTQYF
J gene: TRBJ2-1; V gene: TRBV12-3/TRBV12-4; CDR3 protein: CASSFAGRGDEQFF
J gene: TRBJ1-5; V gene: TRBV20-1; CDR3 protein: CCASRWDPVYSNQPQHF
J gene: TRBJ2-3; V gene: TRBV5-1; CDR3 protein: CASSLKDTQYF
J gene: TRBJ1-5; V gene: TRBV6-6; CDR3 protein: CASLQDNQPQHF